Listed below are T cell receptor beta chains from one sample, sequenced in a study of stem cell transplantation in POMP-related autoinflammatory disease. The assay was immunoSEQ multiplex PCR, and TCRdb's table has in-frame clones only and misses some. The sample lists about 32,000 clones, about 91% occurring once. The sequencing here drew on CD4+ T cells from PBMCs, taken before stem cell transplantation. The receptors were sampled from a human donor with POMP-related autoinflammation and immune dysregulation (PRAID). Each CDR3 is given with its conserved first and last residue. D genes are given only for firm matches. Expanded clones are given a class, and other clones once, few, many or no size at all.

>TRBV4-2|NA|14|NA|TRBJ2-5
TGTGCCAGCAGCCAAGAATGGGGCGGCGAGACCCAGTACTTC
CASSQEWGGETQYF
>TRBV4-1|TRBD1|20|once|TRBJ2-5
TGCGCCAGCAGCCAGATGGCTCCGGGACAGGGGACTCCCAAACAAGAGACCCAGTACTTC
CASSQMAPGQGTPKQETQYF
>TRBV5-1|NA|13|NA|TRBJ1-1
TGCGCCAGCAGCTTGGAGCGAACGGTTGAAGCTTTCTTT
CASSLERTVEAFF
>TRBV19|TRBD1|16|NA|TRBJ2-2
TGTGCCAGTAGTATGTTTGGGACAGAGAACACCGGGGAGCTGTTTTTT
CASSMFGTENTGELFF
>TRBV25-1|NA|13|NA|TRBJ2-5
TGTGCCAGCAGTAGGCAGGGAGGAGAGACCCAGTACTTC
CASSRQGGETQYF
>TRBV4-2|TRBD2|19|NA|TRBJ2-7
TGTGCCAGCAGCCAAGAGGTTGGGCTAGCGGGAGGTCGGGCGGGGGAGCAGTACTTC
CASSQEVGLAGGRAGEQYF
>TRBV11-2|TRBD2|15|NA|TRBJ2-7
TGTGCCAGCTACCCGGCACTAGCGGGAGTCGGCGAGCAGTACTTC
CASYPALAGVGEQYF
>TRBV7-6|NA|15|NA|TRBJ2-3
TGTGCCAGCAGCCTACCGACAGGCAGCACAGATACGCAGTATTTT
CASSLPTGSTDTQYF
>TRBV2|NA|12|few|TRBJ1-3
TGTGCCAGCAGTGGTTCTGGAAACACCATATATTTT
CASSGSGNTIYF
>TRBV29-1|NA|16|NA|TRBJ1-4
TGCAGCGTTGAACGGCCCGGGGACGCGGGAGGGGAAAAACTGTTTTTT
CSVERPGDAGGEKLFF
>TRBV30|TRBD1|14|once|TRBJ2-7
TGTGCCTGGAGTGAATGGGGACAGGGAGGCGAGCAGTACTTC
CAWSEWGQGGEQYF
>TRBV2|TRBD1|14|NA|TRBJ1-2
TGTGCCAGCATATGGGACAGCGTTGCCTATGGCTACACCTTC
CASIWDSVAYGYTF
>TRBV5-1|NA|14|NA|TRBJ2-5
TGCGCCAGCAGCTTGACGGGAATGACTGAGACCCAGTACTTC
CASSLTGMTETQYF
>TRBV5-1|TRBD2|15|NA|TRBJ2-7
TGCGCCAGCAGCCTACTAGCGGGAGAAGGTCGCGAGCAGTACTTC
CASSLLAGEGREQYF
>TRBV9|NA|16|NA|TRBJ1-6
TGTGCCAGCAGCGCAGAAGGGACCTCTCGACTCTCACCCCTCCACTTT
CASSAEGTSRLSPLHF
>TRBV7-9|NA|11|NA|TRBJ2-3
TGTGCCAGCAGGTACGGAGATACGCAGTATTTT
CASRYGDTQYF
>TRBV7-3|NA|13|NA|TRBJ2-5
TGTGCCAGCAGCCGGGACGGCCAAGCTACCCAGTACTTC
CASSRDGQATQYF
>TRBV4-2|TRBD1|15|NA|TRBJ2-1
TGTGCCAGCAGCCAAGATCCAGGGACAGACAATGAGCAGTTCTTC
CASSQDPGTDNEQFF
>TRBV5-1|NA|16|NA|TRBJ1-1
TGCGCCAGCAGCCCGCCGGGACACCCCGGGGACACTGAAGCTTTCTTT
CASSPPGHPGDTEAFF
>TRBV19|NA|13|NA|TRBJ1-2
TGTGCCAGTAGCCTCGACAGGAACTATGGCTACACCTTC
CASSLDRNYGYTF
>TRBV2|NA|14|NA|TRBJ1-6
TGTGCCAGCAGTGAATGGGGTCCCAATTCACCCCTCCACTTT
CASSEWGPNSPLHF
>TRBV19|TRBD1|15|once|TRBJ2-7
TGTGCCTCGCGCCGACAGGGGCGCCCTACCTACGAGCAGTACTTC
CASRRQGRPTYEQYF
>TRBV5-1|TRBD1|15|NA|TRBJ1-3
TGCGCCAGCAGCCTCGGGGACAGCTCTGGAAACACCATATATTTT
CASSLGDSSGNTIYF
>TRBV19|NA|13|NA|TRBJ1-1
TGTGCCAGCGTAACTACAGGGAACACTGAAGCTTTCTTT
CASVTTGNTEAFF
>TRBV4-1|NA|15|NA|TRBJ1-4
TGCGCCAGCAGCCAAGAAGGGCCAGGGCAAGAAAAACTGTTTTTT
CASSQEGPGQEKLFF
>TRBV5-1|NA|15|NA|TRBJ2-1
TGCGCCAGCAGCTATAGCCCTTATGAGTACAATGAGCAGTTCTTC
CASSYSPYEYNEQFF